This T cell receptor beta chain was identified during a study of breast tumors, draining lymph nodes, adjacent tissues. General observations from the study: Tumor T cell lymph node origin was a supported hypothesis, not proven. Tumor repertoires ranked between lymph nodes and nontumor tissue in diversity, with V and J gene preferences.

TCRdb redid the calling of the multiplex PCR reads with MiXCR, one entry per CDR3 protein. This sample yields approximately 190,000 distinct CDR3 sequences, of which about 32% are seen a single time; over 4% belongs to the top ten. Samples came from axillary lymph nodes draining the breast cancer. This clonotype has ten or more counts. Its specificity is unknown. The CDR3 spans 16 residues. Germline CDR1 and CDR2: MGHRA and YSYEKL. Trimming at V came to 5 bases and at J to 0 bases, leaving 8 bases not matched to a gene. The specimen was axillary lymph node tissue. The chain employs TRBV4-1 and TRBJ2-7; the match to TRBD1 covers 9 bases. The origin of this receptor is a female donor with breast cancer. Some clones in this sample may be carry-over from other donors' samples. CDR3 sequence: CASSDWDRASSYEQYF. CDR3 sequence (DNA): TGCGCCAGCAGCGACTGGGACAGGGCATCCTCCTACGAGCAGTACTTC.